Here is one T cell receptor (beta chain) with its context. The target antigen is unknown. Generated by immunoSEQ multiplex PCR, the TCRdb table keeps only in-frame clones and is missing some. The sample yields about 110,000 clones, roughly 87% seen once. Losses at the gene ends were 5 bases for V and 7 bases for J; bases not matched to a gene: 2. Germline assignment: CDR1 SGHTA and CDR2 FQGTGA. CDR3 length: 13 residues. The data were obtained in a study of T cell responses to AZD1222 COVID-19 vaccine. Study-wide points: Mostly white British, mostly female donors; authors suggested clonal diversity may be underestimated. Spike-specific TCR breadth rose after two AZD1222 doses, and depth rose as well.

The receptor comes from an adult who received the AZD1222 COVID-19 vaccine. Sequenced material: peripheral blood, taken 28 days after the second AZD1222 dose. The chain uses TRBV7-3 and TRBJ2-7; 13 bases match TRBD2. The CDR3 loop reads CASSQGLAGEQYF. The CDR3 region has the DNA TGTGCCAGCAGCCAGGGACTAGCGGGAGAGCAGTACTTC. The full variable domain, completed using reference TRBV7-3 and TRBJ2-7, is GAGVSQTPSNKVTEKGKYVELRCDPISGHTALYWYRQSLGQGPEFLIYFQGTGAADDSGLPNDRFFAVRPEGSVSTLKIQRTERGDSAVYLCASSQGLAGEQYFGPGTRLTVT.